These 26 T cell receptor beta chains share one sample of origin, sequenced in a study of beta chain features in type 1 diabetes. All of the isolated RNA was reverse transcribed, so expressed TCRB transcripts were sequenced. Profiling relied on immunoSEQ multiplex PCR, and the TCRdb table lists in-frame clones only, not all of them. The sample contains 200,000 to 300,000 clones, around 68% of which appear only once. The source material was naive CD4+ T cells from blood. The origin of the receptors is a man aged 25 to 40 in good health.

The CDR3 loop reads CASSKPQGQETQYF. CDR3 in DNA: TGTGCCAGCAGCAAACCCCAGGGCCAAGAGACCCAGTACTTC. This rearrangement joins TRBV21-1 to TRBJ2-5; the table calls TRBD1, which could not be checked here. TRBV21-1 is shown as a pseudogene. The CDR3 runs 14 residues.

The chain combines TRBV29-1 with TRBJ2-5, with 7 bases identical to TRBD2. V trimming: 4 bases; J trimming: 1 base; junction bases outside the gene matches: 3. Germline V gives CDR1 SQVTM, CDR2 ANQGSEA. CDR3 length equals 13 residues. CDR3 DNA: TGCAGCGTTGCGGGGAGGGCCCAAGAGACCCAGTACTTC. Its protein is CSVAGRAQETQYF.

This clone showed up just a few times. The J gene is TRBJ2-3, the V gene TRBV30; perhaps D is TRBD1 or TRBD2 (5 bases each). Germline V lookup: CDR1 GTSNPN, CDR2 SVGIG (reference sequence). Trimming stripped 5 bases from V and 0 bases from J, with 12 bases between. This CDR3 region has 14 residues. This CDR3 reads CAWARGLSTDTQYF. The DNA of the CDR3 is TGTGCCTGGGCCCGGGGCCTCAGCACAGATACGCAGTATTTT.

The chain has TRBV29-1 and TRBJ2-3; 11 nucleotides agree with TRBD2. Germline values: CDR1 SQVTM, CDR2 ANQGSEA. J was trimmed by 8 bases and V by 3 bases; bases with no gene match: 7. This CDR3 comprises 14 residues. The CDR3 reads CSVDSVTSGVTQYF. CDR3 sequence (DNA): TGCAGCGTTGATTCTGTGACTAGCGGGGTTACGCAGTATTTT.

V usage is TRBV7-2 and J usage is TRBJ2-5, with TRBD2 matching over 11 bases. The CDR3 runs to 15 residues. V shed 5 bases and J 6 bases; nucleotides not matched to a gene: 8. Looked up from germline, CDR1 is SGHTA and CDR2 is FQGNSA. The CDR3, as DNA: TGTGCCAGCAGCCCGACTAGCGGGACAGGAAAGACCCAGTACTTC. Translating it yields CASSPTSGTGKTQYF. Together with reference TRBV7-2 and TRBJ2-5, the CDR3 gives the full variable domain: GAGVSQSPSNKVTEKGKDVELRCDPISGHTALYWYRQSLGQGLEFLIYFQGNSAPDKSGLPSDRFSAERTGGSVSTLTIQRTQQEDSAVYLCASSPTSGTGKTQYFGPGTRLLVL.

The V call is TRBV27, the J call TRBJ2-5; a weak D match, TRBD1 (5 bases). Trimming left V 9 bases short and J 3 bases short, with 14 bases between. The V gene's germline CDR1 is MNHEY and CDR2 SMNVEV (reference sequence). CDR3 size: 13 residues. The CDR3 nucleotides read TGTGCCAGGAATGCACAGGTGGAAGAGACCCAGTACTTC. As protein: CARNAQVEETQYF.

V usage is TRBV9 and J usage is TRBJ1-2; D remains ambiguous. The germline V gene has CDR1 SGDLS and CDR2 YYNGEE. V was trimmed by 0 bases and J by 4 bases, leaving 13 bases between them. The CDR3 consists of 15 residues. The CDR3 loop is CASSVGAEGAYGYTF. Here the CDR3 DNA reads TGTGCCAGCAGCGTAGGGGCGGAGGGAGCCTATGGCTACACCTTC.

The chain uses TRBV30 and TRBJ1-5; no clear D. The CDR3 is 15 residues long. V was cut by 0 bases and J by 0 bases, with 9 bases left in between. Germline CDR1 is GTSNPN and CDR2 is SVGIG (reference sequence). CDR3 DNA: TGTGCCTGGAGTGTACGGACGGATAGCAATCAGCCCCAGCATTTT. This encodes CAWSVRTDSNQPQHF.

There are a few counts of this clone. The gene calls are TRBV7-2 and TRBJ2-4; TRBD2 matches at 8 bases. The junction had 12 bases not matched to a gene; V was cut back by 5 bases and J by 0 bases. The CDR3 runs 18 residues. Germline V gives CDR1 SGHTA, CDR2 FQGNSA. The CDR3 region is CASSPEGLVTVAKNIQYF. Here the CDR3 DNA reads TGTGCCAGCAGCCCAGAGGGACTAGTCACCGTAGCCAAAAACATTCAGTACTTC. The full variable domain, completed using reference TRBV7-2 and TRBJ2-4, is GAGVSQSPSNKVTEKGKDVELRCDPISGHTALYWYRQSLGQGLEFLIYFQGNSAPDKSGLPSDRFSAERTGGSVSTLTIQRTQQEDSAVYLCASSPEGLVTVAKNIQYFGAGTRLSVL.

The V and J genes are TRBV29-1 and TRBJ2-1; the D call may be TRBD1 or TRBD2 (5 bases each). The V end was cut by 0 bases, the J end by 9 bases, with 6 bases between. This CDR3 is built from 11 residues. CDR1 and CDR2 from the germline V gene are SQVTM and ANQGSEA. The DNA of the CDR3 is TGCAGCGTTGAAGAGGGGACTGAGCAGTTCTTC. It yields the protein CSVEEGTEQFF.

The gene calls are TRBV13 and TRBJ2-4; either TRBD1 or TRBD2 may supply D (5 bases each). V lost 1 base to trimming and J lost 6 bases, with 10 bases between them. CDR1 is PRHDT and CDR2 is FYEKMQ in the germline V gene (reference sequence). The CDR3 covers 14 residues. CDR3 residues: CASSLAGPTNIQYF. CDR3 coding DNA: TGTGCCAGCAGCTTAGCGGGGCCTACAAACATTCAGTACTTC.

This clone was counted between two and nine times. The CDR3 DNA sequence: TGCAGCGTTGAAGGTTGGGGCCTTTACAATGAGCAGTTCTTC. Translated, it gives CSVEGWGLYNEQFF. The chain couples TRBV29-1 to TRBJ2-1; the D gene is possibly TRBD1 (5 bases). This CDR3 contains 14 residues. Trimming cost V 1 base and J 4 bases, with 11 bases left between them. Looked up from germline, CDR1 is SQVTM and CDR2 is ANQGSEA.

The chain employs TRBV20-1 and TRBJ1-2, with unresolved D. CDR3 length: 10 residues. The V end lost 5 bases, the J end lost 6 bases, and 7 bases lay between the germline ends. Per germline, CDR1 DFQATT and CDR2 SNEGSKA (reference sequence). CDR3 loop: CSARQDGYTF. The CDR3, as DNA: TGCAGTGCTCGGCAGGATGGCTACACCTTC.

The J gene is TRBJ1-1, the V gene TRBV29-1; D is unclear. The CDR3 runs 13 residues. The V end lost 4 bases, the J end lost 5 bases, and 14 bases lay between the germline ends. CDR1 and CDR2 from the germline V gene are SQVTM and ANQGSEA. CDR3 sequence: CSVAGRIGTEAFF. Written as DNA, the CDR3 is TGCAGCGTTGCCGGCAGAATTGGGACTGAAGCTTTCTTT. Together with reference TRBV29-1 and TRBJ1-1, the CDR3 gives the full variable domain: SAVISQKPSRDICQRGTSLTIQCQVDSQVTMMFWYRQQPGQSLTLIATANQGSEATYESGFVIDKFPISRPNLTFSTLTVSNMSPEDSSIYLCSVAGRIGTEAFFGQGTRLTVV.

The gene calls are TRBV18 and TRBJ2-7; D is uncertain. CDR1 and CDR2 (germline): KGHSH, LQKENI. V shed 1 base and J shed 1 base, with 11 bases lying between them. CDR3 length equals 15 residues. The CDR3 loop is CASSPRTDISYEQYF. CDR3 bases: TGTGCCAGCTCACCACGAACAGATATTTCCTACGAGCAGTACTTC.

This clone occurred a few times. CDR3 amino acids: CASSDWNRGNEQFF. DNA of the CDR3: TGTGCCAGCAGTGATTGGAACAGGGGGAATGAGCAGTTCTTC. This chain connects TRBV6-5 to TRBJ2-1; 8 bases fit TRBD1. The junction had 7 bases not matched to a gene; V was cut back by 5 bases and J by 7 bases. The CDR3 runs to 14 residues. Germline lookup yields CDR1 MNHEY and CDR2 SVGAGI.

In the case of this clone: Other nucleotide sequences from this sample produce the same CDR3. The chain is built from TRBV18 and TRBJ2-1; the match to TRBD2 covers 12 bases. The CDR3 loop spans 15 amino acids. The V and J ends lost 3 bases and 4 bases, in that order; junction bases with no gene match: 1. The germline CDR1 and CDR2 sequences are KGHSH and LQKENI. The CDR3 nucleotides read TGTGCCAGCTCACCGACTAGCGGGAGTTACAATGAGCAGTTCTTC. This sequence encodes CASSPTSGSYNEQFF.

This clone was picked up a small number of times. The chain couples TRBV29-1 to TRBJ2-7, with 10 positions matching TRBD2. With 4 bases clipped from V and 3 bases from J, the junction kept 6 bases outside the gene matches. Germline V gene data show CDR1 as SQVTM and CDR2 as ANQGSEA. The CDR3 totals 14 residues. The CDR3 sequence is CSVVKLAGFYEQYF. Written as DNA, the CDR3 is TGCAGCGTTGTTAAACTAGCGGGGTTCTACGAGCAGTACTTC.

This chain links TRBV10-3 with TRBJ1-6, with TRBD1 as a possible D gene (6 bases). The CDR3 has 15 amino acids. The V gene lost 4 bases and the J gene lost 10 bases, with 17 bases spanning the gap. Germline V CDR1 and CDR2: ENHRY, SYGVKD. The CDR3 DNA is TGTGCCATCAGTGGGGACACCCCGAGGGTGTCACCCCTCCACTTT. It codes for CAISGDTPRVSPLHF.

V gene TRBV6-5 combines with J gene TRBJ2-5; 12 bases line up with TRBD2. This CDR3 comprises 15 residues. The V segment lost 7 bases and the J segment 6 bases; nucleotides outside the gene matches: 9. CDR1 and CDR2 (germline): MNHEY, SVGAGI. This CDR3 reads CASTPTSGGSKTQYF. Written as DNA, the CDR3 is TGTGCCAGCACCCCAACTAGCGGGGGGTCAAAGACCCAGTACTTC.

The CDR3 DNA reads as TGTGCCAGCAGTGAAGAGGGGCCCCCGAGGGGAAACATTCAGTACTTC. Amino acids: CASSEEGPPRGNIQYF. J is TRBJ2-4 and V is TRBV25-1, with D possibly being TRBD1 or TRBD2 (5 bases each). This CDR3 spans 16 amino acids. Trimming removed 2 bases from V and 6 bases from J, with 17 bases in between. CDR1 is MGHDK and CDR2 is SYGVNS in the germline V gene. Full variable domain (remainder filled in from reference TRBV25-1 and TRBJ2-4): EADIYQTPRYLVIGTGKKITLECSQTMGHDKMYWYQQDPGMELHLIHYSYGVNSTEKGDLSSESTVSRIRTEHFPLTLESARPSHTSQYLCASSEEGPPRGNIQYFGAGTRLSVL.

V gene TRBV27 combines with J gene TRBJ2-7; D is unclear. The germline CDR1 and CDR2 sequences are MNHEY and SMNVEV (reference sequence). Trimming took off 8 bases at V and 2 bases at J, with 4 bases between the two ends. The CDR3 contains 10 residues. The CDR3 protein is CASGPYEQYF. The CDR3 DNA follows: TGTGCCAGCGGTCCCTACGAGCAGTACTTC.

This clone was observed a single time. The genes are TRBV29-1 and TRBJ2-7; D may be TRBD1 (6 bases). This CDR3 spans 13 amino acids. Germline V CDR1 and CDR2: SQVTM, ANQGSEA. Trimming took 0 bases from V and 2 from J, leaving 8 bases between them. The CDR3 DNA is TGCAGCGTTGAAGAAGACAGGACCTACGAGCAGTACTTC. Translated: CSVEEDRTYEQYF.

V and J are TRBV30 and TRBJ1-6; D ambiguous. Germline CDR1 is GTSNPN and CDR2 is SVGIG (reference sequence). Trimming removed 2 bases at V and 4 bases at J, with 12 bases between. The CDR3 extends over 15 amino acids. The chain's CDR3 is CAWSQGQTYNSPLHF. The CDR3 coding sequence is TGTGCCTGGAGTCAAGGGCAGACGTATAATTCACCCCTCCACTTT.

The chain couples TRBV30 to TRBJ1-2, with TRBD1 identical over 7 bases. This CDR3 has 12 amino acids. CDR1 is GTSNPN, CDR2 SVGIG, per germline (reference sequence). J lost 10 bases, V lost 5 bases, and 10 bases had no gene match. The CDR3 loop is CAWGARTGIYTF. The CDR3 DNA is TGTGCCTGGGGGGCCCGGACAGGTATCTACACCTTC.

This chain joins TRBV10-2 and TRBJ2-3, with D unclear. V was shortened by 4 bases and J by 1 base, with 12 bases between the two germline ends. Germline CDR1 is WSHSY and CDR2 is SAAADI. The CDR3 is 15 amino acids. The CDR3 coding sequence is TGCGCCAGCAGTGTTCCGGAGAGTGGCACAGATACGCAGTATTTT. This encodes CASSVPESGTDTQYF.